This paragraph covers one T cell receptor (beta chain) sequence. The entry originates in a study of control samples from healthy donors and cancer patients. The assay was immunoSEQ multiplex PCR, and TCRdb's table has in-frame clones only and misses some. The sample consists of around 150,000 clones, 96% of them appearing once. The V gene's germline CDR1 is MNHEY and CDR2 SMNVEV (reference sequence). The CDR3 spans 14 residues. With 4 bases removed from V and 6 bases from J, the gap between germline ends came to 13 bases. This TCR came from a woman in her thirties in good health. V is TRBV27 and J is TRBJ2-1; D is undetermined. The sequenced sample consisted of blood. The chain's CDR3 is CASSWAAFLNEQFF. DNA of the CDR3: TGTGCCAGCAGTTGGGCAGCTTTCCTCAATGAGCAGTTCTTC.